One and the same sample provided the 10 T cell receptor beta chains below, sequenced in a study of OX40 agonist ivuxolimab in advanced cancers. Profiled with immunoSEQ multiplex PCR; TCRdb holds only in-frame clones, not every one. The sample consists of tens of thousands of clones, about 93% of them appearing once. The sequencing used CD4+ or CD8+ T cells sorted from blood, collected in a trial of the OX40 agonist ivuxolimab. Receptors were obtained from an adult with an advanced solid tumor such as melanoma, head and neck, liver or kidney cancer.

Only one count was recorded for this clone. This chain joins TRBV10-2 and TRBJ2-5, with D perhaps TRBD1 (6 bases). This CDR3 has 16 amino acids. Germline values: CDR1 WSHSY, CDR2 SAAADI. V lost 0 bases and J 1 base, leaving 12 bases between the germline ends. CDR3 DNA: TGCGCCAGCAGTGAGTCGATCGGACAGATCCAAGAGACCCAGTACTTC. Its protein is CASSESIGQIQETQYF.

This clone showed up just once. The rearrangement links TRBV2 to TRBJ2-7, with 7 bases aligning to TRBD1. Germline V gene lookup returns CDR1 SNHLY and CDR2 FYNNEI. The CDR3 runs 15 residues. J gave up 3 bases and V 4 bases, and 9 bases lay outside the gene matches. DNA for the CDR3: TGTGCCAGCAGTGGACAAAAGACAGGGCGCTACGAGCAGTACTTC. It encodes CASSGQKTGRYEQYF.

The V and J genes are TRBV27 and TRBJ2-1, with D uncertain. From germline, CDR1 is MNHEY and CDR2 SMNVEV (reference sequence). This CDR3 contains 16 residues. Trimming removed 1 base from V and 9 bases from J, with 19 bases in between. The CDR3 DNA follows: TGTGCCAGCAGTTTATTTGGGCAGGCCGCCCTACTTGAGCAGTTCTTC. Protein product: CASSLFGQAALLEQFF.

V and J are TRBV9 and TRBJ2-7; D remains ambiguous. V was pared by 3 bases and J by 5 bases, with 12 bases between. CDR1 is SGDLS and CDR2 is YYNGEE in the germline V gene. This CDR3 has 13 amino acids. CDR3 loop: CASSALLGHEQYF. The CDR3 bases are TGTGCCAGCAGCGCCCTGTTGGGCCACGAGCAGTACTTC.

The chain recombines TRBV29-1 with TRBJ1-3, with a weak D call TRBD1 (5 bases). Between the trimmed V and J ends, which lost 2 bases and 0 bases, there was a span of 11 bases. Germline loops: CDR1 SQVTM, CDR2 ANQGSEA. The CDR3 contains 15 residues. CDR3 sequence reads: CSVEQRGYSGNTIYF. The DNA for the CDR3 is TGCAGCGTTGAACAGAGGGGCTACTCTGGAAACACCATATATTTT.

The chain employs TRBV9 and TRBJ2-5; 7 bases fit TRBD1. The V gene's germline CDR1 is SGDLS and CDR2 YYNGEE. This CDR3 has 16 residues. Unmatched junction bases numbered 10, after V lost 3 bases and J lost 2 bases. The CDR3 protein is CASSDPPGGEQETQYF. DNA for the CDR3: TGTGCCAGCAGCGACCCTCCAGGGGGAGAACAAGAGACCCAGTACTTC. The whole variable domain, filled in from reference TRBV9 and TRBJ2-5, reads DSGVTQTPKHLITATGQRVTLRCSPRSGDLSVYWYQQSLDQGLQFLIQYYNGEERAKGNILERFSAQQFPDLHSELNLSSLELGDSALYFCASSDPPGGEQETQYFGPGTRLLVL.

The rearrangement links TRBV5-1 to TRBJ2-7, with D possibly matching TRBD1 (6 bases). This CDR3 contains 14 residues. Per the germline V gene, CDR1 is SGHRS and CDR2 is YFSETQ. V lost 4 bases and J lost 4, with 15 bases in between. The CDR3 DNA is TGCGCCAGCAGCCCTTGGACAGCAACTTACGAGCAGTACTTC. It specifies CASSPWTATYEQYF.

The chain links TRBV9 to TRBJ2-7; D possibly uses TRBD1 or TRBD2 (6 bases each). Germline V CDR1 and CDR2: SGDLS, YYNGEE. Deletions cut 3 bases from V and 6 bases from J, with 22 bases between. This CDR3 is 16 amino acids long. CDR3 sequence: CASSAEGGGGLGEQYF. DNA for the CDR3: TGTGCCAGCAGCGCCGAGGGTGGAGGGGGTCTGGGCGAGCAGTACTTC. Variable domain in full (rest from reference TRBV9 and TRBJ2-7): DSGVTQTPKHLITATGQRVTLRCSPRSGDLSVYWYQQSLDQGLQFLIQYYNGEERAKGNILERFSAQQFPDLHSELNLSSLELGDSALYFCASSAEGGGGLGEQYFGPGTRLTVT.

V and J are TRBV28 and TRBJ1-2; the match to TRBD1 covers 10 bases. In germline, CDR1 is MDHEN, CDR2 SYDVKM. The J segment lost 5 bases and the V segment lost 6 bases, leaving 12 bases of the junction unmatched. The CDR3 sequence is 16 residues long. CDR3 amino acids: CASRIGQGDLLYGYTF. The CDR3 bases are TGTGCCAGCAGAATCGGACAGGGGGATTTGCTGTATGGCTACACCTTC.

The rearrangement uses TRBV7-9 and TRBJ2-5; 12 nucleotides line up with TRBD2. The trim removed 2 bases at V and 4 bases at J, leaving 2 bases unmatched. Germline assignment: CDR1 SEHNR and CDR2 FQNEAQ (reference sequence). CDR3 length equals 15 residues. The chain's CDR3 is CASSLPGLAGETQYF. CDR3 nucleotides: TGTGCCAGCAGCTTACCGGGACTAGCGGGAGAGACCCAGTACTTC.